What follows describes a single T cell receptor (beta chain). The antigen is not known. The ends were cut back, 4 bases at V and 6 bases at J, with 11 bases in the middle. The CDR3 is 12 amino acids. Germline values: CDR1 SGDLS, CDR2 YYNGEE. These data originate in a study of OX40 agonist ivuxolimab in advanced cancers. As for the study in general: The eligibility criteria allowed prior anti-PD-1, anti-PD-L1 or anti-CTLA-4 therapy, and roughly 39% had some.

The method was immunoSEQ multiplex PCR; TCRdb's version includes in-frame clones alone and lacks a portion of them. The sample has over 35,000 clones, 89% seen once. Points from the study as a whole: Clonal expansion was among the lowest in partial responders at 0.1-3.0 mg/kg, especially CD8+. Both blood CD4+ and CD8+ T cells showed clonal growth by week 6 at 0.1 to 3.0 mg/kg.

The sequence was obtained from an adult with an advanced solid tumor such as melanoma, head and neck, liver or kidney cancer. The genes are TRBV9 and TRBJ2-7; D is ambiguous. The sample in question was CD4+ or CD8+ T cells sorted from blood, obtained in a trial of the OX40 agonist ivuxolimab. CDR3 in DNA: TGTGCCAGCAGCCTGGACGCCGGCGAGCAGTACTTC. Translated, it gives CASSLDAGEQYF.